This TCR beta chain was retrieved from a study of CD8+ T cells in alopecia areata. Study-level results: Higher clonality and more expanded CD8+ clones appeared in lesional than normal scalp. Scalp repertoires also include resident alphabeta T cells from normal skin.

Points on this clone: Its antigen is as yet unknown.

From germline, CDR1 is SQVTM and CDR2 ANQGSEA. CDR3 length equals 15 residues. V was pared by 5 bases and J by 3 bases, with 18 bases between. Reverse transcription of extracted RNA yielded cDNA, which provided the sequencing template. The table came from immunoSEQ multiplex PCR; TCRdb's copy has only in-frame clones and leaves some out. The repertoire includes 100,000 to 150,000 clones, about 47% of them detected once, and approximately 19% sits in the top ten. This TCR derives from a human donor with alopecia areata. The sequenced sample was CD8+ T cells sorted from blood, obtained at week 0. The chain has TRBV29-1 and TRBJ2-3, with unresolved D. The DNA for the CDR3 is TGCAGCGTTCTGTTTTTAGACTCATCGACAGATACGCAGTATTTT. Its protein product is CSVLFLDSSTDTQYF.